This T cell receptor beta chain was recovered during a study of CD8 T cells in Susac syndrome. About the study: When their blood was taken, patients with Susac syndrome were therapy-naive, taking corticosteroids, or taking intravenous immunoglobulin alone.

The length of the CDR3 is 15 residues. V was cut by 6 bases and J by 4 bases, with 17 bases left in between. Germline V gene sequence: CDR1 SGHRS, CDR2 YFSETQ. Sequencing of TCR beta was carried out in blood CD8+ and CD4+ T cells. TEMRA cells were FACS-enriched, and CD8+ and CD4+ T cells were isolated negatively. The authors reverse transcribed about 0.5 to 1 ug RNA with random hexamers. A multiplex approach, immunoSEQ multiplex PCR, amplified TCR beta CDR3 across 54 Vbeta and 13 Jbeta. One entry per CDR3 protein results from TCRdb running MiXCR on the immunoSEQ multiplex PCR reads. The sample lists around 180,000 distinct CDR3 sequences; approximately 94% were seen once.

Sequencing input: CD4+ T cells from PBMCs. The chain is built from TRBV5-1 and TRBJ2-1; no reliable D call. The receptor's source is a human donor with Susac syndrome. CDR3 amino acids: CASMAAGGIYNEQFF. CDR3 DNA sequence: TGCGCCAGCATGGCAGCTGGCGGTATATACAATGAGCAGTTCTTC.